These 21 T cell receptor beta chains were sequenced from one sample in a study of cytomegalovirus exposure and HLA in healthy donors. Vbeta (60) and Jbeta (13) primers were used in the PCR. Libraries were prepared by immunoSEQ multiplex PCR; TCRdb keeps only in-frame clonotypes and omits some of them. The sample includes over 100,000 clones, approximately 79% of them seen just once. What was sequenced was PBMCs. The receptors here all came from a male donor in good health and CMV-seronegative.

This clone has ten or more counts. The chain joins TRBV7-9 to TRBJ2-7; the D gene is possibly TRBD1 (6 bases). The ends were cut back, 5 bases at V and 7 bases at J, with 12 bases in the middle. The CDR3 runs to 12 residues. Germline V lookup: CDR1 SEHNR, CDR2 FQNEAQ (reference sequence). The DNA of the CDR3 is TGTGCCAGCAGCAGAGGGGGTGGTGAGCAGTACTTC. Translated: CASSRGGGEQYF.

CDR3 residues: CASSYGRVPQNEQFF. DNA for the CDR3: TGTGCCAGCAGTTATGGGAGGGTACCACAAAATGAGCAGTTCTTC. The chain carries TRBV13 and TRBJ2-1; 7 bases map to TRBD2. The CDR3 consists of 15 residues. CDR1 is PRHDT and CDR2 is FYEKMQ in the germline V gene (reference sequence). V dropped 6 bases and J dropped 7; count of bases not matched to a gene: 12.

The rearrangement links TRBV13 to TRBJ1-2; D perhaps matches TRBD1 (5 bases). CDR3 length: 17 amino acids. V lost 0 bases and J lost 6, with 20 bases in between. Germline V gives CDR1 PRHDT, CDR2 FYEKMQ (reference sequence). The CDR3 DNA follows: TGTGCCAGCAGCTTAGGCCTAAGGGAGGTACAGGTAGATGGCTACACCTTC. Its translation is CASSLGLREVQVDGYTF.

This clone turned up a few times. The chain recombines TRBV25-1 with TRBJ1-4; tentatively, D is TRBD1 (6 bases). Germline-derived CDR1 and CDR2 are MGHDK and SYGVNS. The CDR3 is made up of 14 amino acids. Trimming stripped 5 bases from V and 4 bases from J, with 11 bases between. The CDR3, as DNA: TGTGCCAGCAGTCGGACAGCTAATAATGAAAAACTGTTTTTT. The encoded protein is CASSRTANNEKLFF.

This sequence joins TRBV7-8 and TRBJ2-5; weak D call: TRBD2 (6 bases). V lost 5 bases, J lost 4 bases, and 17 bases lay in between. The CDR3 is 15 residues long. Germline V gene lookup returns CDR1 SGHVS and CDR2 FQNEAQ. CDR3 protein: CASSRTTLKGETQYF. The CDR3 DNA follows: TGTGCCAGCAGCCGGACTACTTTAAAGGGAGAGACCCAGTACTTC.

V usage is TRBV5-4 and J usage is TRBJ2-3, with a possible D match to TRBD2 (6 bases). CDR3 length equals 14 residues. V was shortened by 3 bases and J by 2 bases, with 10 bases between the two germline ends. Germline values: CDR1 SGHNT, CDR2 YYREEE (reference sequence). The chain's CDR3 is CASSSEGYTDTQYF. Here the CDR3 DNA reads TGTGCCAGCAGCTCGGAGGGCTACACAGATACGCAGTATTTT. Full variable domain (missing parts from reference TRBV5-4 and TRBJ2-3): ETGVTQSPTHLIKTRGQQVTLRCSSQSGHNTVSWYQQALGQGPQFIFQYYREEENGRGNFPPRFSGLQFPNYSSELNVNALELDDSALYLCASSSEGYTDTQYFGPGTRLTVL.

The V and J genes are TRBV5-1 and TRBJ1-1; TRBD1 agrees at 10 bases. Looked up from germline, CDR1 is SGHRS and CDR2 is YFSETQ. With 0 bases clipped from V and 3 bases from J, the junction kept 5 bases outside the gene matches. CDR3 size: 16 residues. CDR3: CASSLAGTGVYTEAFF. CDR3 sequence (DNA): TGCGCCAGCAGCTTGGCCGGGACAGGGGTCTACACTGAAGCTTTCTTT.

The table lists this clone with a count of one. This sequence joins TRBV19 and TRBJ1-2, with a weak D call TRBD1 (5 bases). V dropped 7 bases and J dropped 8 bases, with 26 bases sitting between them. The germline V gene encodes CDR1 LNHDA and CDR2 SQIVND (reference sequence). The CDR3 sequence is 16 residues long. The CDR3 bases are TGTGCCAGTACCCCTTCCTTCGGGTCAATCCGGGGGGGCTACACCTTC. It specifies CASTPSFGSIRGGYTF.

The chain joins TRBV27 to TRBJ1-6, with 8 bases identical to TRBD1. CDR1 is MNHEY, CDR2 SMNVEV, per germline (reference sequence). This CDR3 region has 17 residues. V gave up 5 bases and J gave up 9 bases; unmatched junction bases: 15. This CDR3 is CASSLGTGPQDGSPLHF. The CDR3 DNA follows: TGTGCCAGCAGTCTAGGGACAGGCCCACAGGATGGTTCACCCCTCCACTTT.

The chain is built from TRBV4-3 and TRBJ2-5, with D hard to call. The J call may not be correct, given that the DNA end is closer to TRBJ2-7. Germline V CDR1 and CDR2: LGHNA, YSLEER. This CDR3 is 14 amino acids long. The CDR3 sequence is CASSQDRASYEQYF. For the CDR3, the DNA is TGCGCCAGCAGCCAAGATCGAGCCTCCTACGAGCAGTACTTC.

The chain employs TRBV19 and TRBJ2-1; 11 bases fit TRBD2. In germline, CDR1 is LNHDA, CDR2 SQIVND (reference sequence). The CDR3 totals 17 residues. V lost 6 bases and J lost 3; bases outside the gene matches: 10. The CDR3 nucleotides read TGTGCCAGTAGCCGATTAACCGGGACTAGCGGCTACAATGAGCAGTTCTTC. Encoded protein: CASSRLTGTSGYNEQFF.

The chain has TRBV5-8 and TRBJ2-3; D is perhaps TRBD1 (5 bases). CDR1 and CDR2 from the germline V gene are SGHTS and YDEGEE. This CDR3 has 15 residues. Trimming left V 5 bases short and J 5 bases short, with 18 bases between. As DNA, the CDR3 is TGTGCCAGCAGTCCCAGGTCACAGGCGGTAGATACGCAGTATTTT. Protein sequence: CASSPRSQAVDTQYF.

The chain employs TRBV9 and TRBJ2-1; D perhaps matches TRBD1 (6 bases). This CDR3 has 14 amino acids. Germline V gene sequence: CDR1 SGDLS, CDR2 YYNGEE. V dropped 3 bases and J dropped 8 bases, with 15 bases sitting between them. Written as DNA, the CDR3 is TGTGCCAGCAGCGCCCACAGGGTGGAGGATGAGCAGTTCTTC. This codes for CASSAHRVEDEQFF. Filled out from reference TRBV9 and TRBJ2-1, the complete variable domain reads DSGVTQTPKHLITATGQRVTLRCSPRSGDLSVYWYQQSLDQGLQFLIQYYNGEERAKGNILERFSAQQFPDLHSELNLSSLELGDSALYFCASSAHRVEDEQFFGPGTRLTVL.

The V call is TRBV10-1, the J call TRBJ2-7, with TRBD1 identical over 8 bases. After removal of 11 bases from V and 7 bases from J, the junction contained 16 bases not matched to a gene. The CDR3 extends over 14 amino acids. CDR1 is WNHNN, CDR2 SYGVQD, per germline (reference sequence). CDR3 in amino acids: CARKSRTGLEEQYF. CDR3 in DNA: TGCGCCCGAAAAAGCCGGACAGGGCTCGAGGAGCAGTACTTC.

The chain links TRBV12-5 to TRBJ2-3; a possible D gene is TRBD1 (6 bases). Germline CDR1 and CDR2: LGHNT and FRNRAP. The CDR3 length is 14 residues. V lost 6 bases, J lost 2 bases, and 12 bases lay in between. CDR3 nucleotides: TGTGCTAGTGGCGTGGGACACCTCACAGATACGCAGTATTTT. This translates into CASGVGHLTDTQYF.

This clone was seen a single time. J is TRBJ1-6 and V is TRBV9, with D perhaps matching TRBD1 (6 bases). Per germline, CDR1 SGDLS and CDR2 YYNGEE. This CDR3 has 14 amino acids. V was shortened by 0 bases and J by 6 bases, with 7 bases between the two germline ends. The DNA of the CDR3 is TGTGCCAGCAGCGTAGAACAGGGTAATTCACCCCTCCACTTT. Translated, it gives CASSVEQGNSPLHF.

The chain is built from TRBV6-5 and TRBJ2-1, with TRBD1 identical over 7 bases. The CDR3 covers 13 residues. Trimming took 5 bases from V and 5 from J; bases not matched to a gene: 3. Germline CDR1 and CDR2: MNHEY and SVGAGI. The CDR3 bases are TGTGCCAGCAGTCGACAGGGCCACAATGAGCAGTTCTTC. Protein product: CASSRQGHNEQFF.

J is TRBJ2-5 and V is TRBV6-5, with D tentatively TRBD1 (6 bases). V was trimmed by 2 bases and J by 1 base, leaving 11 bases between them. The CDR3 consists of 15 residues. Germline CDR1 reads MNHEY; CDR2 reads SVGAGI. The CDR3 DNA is TGTGCCAGCAGTTACAGGGGACACCCCCAAGAGACCCAGTACTTC. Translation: CASSYRGHPQETQYF.

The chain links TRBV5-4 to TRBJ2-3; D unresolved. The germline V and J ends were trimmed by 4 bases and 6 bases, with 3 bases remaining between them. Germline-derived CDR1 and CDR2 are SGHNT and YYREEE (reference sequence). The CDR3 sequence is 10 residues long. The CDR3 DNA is TGTGCCAGCAGCCCGGATACGCAGTATTTT. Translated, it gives CASSPDTQYF.

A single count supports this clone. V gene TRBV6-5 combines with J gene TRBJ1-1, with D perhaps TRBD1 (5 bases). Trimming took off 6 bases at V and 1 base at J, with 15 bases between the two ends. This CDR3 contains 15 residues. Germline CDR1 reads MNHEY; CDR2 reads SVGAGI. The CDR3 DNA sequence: TGTGCCAGCAGAAACCTGGGGCGGGAGAACACTGAAGCTTTCTTT. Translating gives CASRNLGRENTEAFF.

CDR3 amino acids: CASSLGQGVNEQFF. The DNA for the CDR3 is TGCGCCAGCAGCTTGGGACAGGGGGTGAATGAGCAGTTCTTC. This chain uses TRBV5-1 with TRBJ2-1, with 9 bases lining up with TRBD1. In germline, CDR1 is SGHRS, CDR2 YFSETQ. The CDR3 length is 14 residues. The J segment lost 7 bases and the V segment lost 0 bases, leaving 2 bases of the junction unmatched.